This entry lists 9 T cell receptor beta chains sequenced from one sample in a study of T-cell memory formation after mild COVID-19. TCRdb ran MiXCR on the 5' RACE reads and lists one entry per CDR3 protein. The sample records about 350,000 distinct CDR3 sequences, 20% to 25% being singletons. The specimen was PBMCs or a T cell subset sorted from them (not recorded which). The receptors were gathered from a young man who had mild COVID-19 (a few samples of this study predate the infection). Cell type and time point are not known.

The chain carries TRBV4-2 and TRBJ2-7, with 8 bases aligning to TRBD2. V lost 3 bases, J lost 5 bases, and 12 bases stayed unmatched. The V gene's germline CDR1 is LGHNA and CDR2 YNFKEQ. The CDR3 consists of 16 residues. CDR3 nucleotides: TGTGCCAGCAGCCAGCGGTTTACGGGGGGGCTCAACGAGCAGTACTTC. Translated: CASSQRFTGGLNEQYF.

This clonotype has ten or more counts. The chain combines TRBV29-1 with TRBJ1-1; 8 nucleotides agree with TRBD1. Germline loops: CDR1 SQVTM, CDR2 ANQGSEA. This CDR3 comprises 15 residues. V shed 6 bases and J 4 bases; nucleotides not matched to a gene: 13. CDR3 nucleotide sequence: TGCAGCGTCCAAGACACAGGGGGGGCGATCACTGAAGCTTTCTTT. It specifies CSVQDTGGAITEAFF.

V gene TRBV18 combines with J gene TRBJ2-1; 10 bases align to TRBD2. Germline V gene lookup returns CDR1 KGHSH and CDR2 LQKENI. The V gene end was trimmed by 2 bases and the J gene end by 5 bases; junction bases not matched to a gene: 6. The CDR3 is made up of 16 amino acids. CDR3: CASSPVERGGDNEQFF. The CDR3 coding sequence is TGTGCCAGCTCACCAGTTGAGCGGGGGGGTGACAATGAGCAGTTCTTC.

In its sample, this clonotype was seen a few times. J is TRBJ2-6 and V is TRBV7-9, with D possibly called TRBD1 or TRBD2 (6 bases each). CDR3 size: 16 residues. The V end lost 4 bases, the J end lost 0 bases, and 10 bases lay between the germline ends. Germline lookup yields CDR1 SEHNR and CDR2 FQNEAQ (reference sequence). The CDR3 sequence: CASSSWGASGANVLTF. The CDR3 DNA is TGTGCCAGCAGCTCCTGGGGGGCCTCTGGGGCCAACGTCCTGACTTTC.

The gene calls are TRBV15 and TRBJ1-5; D unclear. The CDR3 is made up of 12 amino acids. The V and J ends lost 0 bases and 9 bases respectively, with 6 bases between them. The germline gives CDR1 LNHNV, CDR2 YYDKDF (reference sequence). The DNA for the CDR3 is TGTGCCACCAGCAGAGATAGCGCGCCCCAGCATTTT. Amino acid sequence: CATSRDSAPQHF.

This clonotype has a count of ten or more. This rearrangement joins TRBV24-1 to TRBJ2-2; D is possibly TRBD1 (6 bases). This CDR3 has 12 residues. Trimming left V 9 bases short and J 6 bases short, with 10 bases between. Germline V gene data show CDR1 as KGHDR and CDR2 as SFDVKD. The CDR3: CATEGDSGELFF. DNA of the CDR3: TGTGCCACCGAGGGGGATTCCGGGGAGCTGTTTTTT.

The table lists this clonotype with a few counts. The rearrangement links TRBV6-1 to TRBJ2-2; D is possibly TRBD2 (7 bases). With 4 bases removed from V and 4 bases from J, the gap between germline ends came to 13 bases. Germline V gene lookup returns CDR1 MNHNS and CDR2 SASEGT. There are 15 residues in the CDR3. CDR3 protein: CASSGGGAGTGELFF. The CDR3 nucleotides read TGTGCCAGCAGTGGAGGGGGGGCCGGCACCGGGGAGCTGTTTTTT.

This clonotype came up a few times. The rearrangement uses TRBV10-3 and TRBJ1-5, with D unclear. This CDR3 comprises 13 residues. V dropped 8 bases and J dropped 3 bases, with 11 bases sitting between them. Germline assignment: CDR1 ENHRY and CDR2 SYGVKD. The CDR3 nucleotides read TGTGCCATCTCAGGAGGAGACAATCAGCCCCAGCATTTT. It codes for CAISGGDNQPQHF.

In its sample, this clonotype was seen many times. The V and J genes are TRBV19 and TRBJ2-3; unclear D gene. The CDR3 is 13 amino acids. V was pared by 4 bases and J by 2 bases, with 7 bases between. Germline V gives CDR1 LNHDA, CDR2 SQIVND (reference sequence). The CDR3 region has the DNA TGTGCCAGTAGTACCAGCCTCACAGATACGCAGTATTTT. Amino acids: CASSTSLTDTQYF.